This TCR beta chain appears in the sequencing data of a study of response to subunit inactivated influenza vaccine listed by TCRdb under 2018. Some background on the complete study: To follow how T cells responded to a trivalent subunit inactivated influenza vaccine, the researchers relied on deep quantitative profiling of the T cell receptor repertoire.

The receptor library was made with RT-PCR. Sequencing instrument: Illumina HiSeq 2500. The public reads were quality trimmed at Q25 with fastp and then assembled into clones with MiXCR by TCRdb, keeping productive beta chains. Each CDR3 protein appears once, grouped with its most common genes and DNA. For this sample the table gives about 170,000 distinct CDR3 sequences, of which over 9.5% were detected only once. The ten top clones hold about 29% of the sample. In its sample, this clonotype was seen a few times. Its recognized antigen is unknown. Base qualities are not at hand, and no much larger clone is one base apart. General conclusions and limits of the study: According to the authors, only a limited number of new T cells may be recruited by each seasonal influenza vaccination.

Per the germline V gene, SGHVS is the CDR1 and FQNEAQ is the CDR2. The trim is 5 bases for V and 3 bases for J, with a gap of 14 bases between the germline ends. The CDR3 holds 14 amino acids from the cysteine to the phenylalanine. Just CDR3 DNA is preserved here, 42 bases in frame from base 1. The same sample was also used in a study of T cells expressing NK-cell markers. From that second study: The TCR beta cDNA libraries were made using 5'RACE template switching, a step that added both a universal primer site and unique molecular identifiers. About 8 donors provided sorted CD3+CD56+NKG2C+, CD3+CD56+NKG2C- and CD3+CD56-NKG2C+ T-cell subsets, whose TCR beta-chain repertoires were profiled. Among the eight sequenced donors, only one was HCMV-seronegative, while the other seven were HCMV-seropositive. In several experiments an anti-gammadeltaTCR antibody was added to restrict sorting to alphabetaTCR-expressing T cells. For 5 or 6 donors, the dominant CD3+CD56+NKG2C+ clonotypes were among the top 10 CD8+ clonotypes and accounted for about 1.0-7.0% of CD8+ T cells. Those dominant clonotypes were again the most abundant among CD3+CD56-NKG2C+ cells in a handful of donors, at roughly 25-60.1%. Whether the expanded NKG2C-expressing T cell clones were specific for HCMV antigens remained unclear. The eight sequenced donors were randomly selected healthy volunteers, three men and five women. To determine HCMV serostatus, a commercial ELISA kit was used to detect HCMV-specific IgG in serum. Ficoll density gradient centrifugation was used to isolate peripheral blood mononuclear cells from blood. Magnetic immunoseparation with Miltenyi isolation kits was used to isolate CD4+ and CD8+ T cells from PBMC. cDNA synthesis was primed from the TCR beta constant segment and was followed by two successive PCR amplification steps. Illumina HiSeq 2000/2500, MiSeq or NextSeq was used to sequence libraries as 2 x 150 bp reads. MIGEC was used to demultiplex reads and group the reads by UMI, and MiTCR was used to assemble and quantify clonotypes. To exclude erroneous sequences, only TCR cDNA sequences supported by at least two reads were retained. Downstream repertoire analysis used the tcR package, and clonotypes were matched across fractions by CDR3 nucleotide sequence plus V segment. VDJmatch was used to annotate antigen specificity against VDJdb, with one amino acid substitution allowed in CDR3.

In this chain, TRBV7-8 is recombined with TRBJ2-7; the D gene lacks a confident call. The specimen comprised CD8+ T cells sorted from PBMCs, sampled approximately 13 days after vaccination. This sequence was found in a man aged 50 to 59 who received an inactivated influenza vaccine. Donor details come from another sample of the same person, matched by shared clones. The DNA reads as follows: TGTGCCAGCAGCCCACGAGTCAAGGGCTACGAGCAGTACTTC. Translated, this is CASSPRVKGYEQYF.